This T cell receptor beta chain was documented in a study of cytomegalovirus exposure and HLA in healthy donors. Study outcomes and limitations: In a later analysis, 16,951 TCR beta sequences were associated with HLA alleles at 0.05 false discovery rate. Most TCRs appeared rarely, but some public TCRs recurred in many donors.

CDR3 length: 13 residues. V was clipped by 9 bases and J by 9 bases; unmatched bases: 10. Germline CDR1 LNHDA, CDR2 SQIVND (reference sequence). With respect to this clone: Its antigen is unknown.

The PCR employed 60 Vbeta primers together with 13 Jbeta primers. The assay was immunoSEQ multiplex PCR, and TCRdb's table has in-frame clones only and misses some. The table lists some 30,000 clones. What was sequenced was PBMCs. This receptor was identified in a man between 35 and 55 years old in good health and CMV-seronegative. The chain has TRBV19 and TRBJ2-1; 8 nucleotides agree with TRBD1. This CDR3 is CASTDRVLGEQFF. The CDR3 nucleotides read TGTGCCAGCACGGACAGGGTCCTAGGTGAGCAGTTCTTC.